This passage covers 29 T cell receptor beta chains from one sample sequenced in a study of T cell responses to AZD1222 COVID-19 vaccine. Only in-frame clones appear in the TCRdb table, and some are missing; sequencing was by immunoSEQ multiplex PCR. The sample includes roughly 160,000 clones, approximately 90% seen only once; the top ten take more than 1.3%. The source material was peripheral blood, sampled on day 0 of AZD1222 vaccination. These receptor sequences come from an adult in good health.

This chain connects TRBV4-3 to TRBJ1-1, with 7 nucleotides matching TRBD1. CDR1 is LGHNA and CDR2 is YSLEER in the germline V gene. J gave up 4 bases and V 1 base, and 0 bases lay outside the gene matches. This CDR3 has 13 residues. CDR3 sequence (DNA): TGCGCCAGCAGCCAAGGGACAGGCACTGAAGCTTTCTTT. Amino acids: CASSQGTGTEAFF.

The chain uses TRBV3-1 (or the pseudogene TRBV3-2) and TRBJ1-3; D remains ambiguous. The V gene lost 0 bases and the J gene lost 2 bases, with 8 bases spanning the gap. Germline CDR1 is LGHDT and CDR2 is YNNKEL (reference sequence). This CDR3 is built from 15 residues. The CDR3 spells CASSQDRSAGNTIYF. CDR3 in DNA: TGTGCCAGCAGCCAAGATAGGTCAGCTGGAAACACCATATATTTT.

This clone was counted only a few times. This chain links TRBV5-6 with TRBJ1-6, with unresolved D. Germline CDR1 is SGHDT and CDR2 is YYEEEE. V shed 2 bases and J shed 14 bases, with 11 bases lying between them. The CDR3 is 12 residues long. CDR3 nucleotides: TGTGCCAGCAGCTTTTCCGCCTCCGCCCTCCACTTT. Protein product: CASSFSASALHF.

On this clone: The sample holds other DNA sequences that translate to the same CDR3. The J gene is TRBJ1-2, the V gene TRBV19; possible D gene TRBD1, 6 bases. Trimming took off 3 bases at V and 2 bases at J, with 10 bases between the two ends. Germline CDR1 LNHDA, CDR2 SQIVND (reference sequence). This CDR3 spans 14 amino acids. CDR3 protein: CASSIQGQNYGYTF. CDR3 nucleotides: TGTGCCAGTAGTATCCAGGGACAAAACTATGGCTACACCTTC.

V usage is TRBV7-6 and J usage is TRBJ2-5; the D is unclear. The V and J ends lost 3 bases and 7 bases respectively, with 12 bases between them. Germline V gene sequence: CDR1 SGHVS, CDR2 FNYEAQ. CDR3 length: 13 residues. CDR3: CASSFGPVGTQYF. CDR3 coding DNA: TGTGCCAGCAGCTTCGGGCCGGTGGGGACCCAGTACTTC. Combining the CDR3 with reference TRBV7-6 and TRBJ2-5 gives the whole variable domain GAGVSQSPRYKVTKRGQDVALRCDPISGHVSLYWYRQALGQGPEFLTYFNYEAQQDKSGLPNDRFSAERPEGSISTLTIQRTEQRDSAMYRCASSFGPVGTQYFGPGTRLLVL.

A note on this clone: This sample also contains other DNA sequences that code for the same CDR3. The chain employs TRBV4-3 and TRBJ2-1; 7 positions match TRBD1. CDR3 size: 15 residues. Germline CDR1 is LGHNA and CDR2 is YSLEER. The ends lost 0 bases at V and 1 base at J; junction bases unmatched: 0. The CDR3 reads CASSQDRGSYNEQFF. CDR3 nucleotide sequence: TGCGCCAGCAGCCAAGACAGGGGGTCCTACAATGAGCAGTTCTTC.

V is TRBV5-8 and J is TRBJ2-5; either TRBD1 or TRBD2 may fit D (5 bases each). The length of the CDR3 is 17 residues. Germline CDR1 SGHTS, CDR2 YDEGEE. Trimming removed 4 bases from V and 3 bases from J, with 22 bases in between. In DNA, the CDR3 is TGTGCCAGCAGCGCGGGTCAGGGTATTTTGGTGAAAGAGACCCAGTACTTC. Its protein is CASSAGQGILVKETQYF.

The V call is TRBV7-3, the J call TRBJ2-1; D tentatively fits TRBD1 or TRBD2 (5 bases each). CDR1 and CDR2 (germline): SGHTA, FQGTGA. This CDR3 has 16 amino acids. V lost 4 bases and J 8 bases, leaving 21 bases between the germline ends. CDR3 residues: CASSSGPTTRVDEQFF. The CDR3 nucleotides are TGTGCCAGCAGCTCGGGACCAACCACCCGAGTAGATGAGCAGTTCTTC. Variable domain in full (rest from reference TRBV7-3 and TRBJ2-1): GAGVSQTPSNKVTEKGKYVELRCDPISGHTALYWYRQSLGQGPEFLIYFQGTGAADDSGLPNDRFFAVRPEGSVSTLKIQRTERGDSAVYLCASSSGPTTRVDEQFFGPGTRLTVL.

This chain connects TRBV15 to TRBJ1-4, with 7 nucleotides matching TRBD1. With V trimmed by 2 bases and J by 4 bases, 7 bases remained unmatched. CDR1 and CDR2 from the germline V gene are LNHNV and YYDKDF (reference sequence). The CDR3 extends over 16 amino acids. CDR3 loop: CATSRLDRQYNEKLFF. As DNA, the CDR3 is TGTGCCACCAGCAGATTGGACAGGCAATATAATGAAAAACTGTTTTTT.

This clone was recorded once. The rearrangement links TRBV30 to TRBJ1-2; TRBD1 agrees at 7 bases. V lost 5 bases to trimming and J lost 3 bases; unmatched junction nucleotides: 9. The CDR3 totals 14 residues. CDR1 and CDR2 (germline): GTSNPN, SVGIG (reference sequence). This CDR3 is CAWLIGGGDYGYTF. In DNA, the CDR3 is TGTGCCTGGCTGATAGGAGGGGGCGACTATGGCTACACCTTC. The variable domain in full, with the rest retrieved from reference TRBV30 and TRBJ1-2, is SQTIHQWPATLVQPVGSPLSLECTVEGTSNPNLYWYRQAAGRGLQLLFYSVGIGQISSEVPQNLSASRPQDRQFILSSKKLLLSDSGFYLCAWLIGGGDYGYTFGSGTRLTVV.

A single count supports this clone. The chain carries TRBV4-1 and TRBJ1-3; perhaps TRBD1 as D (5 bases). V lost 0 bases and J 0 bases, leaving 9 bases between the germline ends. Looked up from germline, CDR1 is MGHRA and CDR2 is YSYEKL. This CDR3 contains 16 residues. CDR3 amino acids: CASSQEGRGSGNTIYF. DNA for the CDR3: TGCGCCAGCAGCCAAGAGGGAAGGGGCTCTGGAAACACCATATATTTT.

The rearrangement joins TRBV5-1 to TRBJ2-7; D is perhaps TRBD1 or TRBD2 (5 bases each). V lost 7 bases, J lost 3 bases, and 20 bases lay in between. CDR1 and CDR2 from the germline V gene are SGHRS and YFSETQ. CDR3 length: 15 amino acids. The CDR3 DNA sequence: TGCGCCAGCGGCAGGGATCCGGGACGGTTCTACGAGCAGTACTTC. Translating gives CASGRDPGRFYEQYF.

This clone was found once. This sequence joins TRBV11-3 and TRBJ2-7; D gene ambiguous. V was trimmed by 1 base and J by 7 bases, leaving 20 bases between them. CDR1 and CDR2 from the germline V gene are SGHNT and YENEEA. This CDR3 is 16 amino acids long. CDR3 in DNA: TGTGCCAGCAGCTTAGGCCTCCGTGGGCTAGGCGATGAGCAGTACTTC. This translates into CASSLGLRGLGDEQYF.

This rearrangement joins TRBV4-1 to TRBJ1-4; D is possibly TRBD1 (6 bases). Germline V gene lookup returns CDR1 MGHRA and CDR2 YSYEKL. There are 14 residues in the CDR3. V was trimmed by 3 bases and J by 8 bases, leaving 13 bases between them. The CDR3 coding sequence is TGCGCCAGCAGCCACTGGACAGATTTCGAAAAACTGTTTTTT. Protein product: CASSHWTDFEKLFF.

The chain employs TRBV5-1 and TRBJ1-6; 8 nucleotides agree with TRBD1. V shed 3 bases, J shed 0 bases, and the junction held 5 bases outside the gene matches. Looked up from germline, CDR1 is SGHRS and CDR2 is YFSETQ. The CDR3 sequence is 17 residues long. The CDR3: CASSYRQGSSYNSPLHF. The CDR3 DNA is TGCGCCAGCAGCTATAGACAGGGGAGCTCCTATAATTCACCCCTCCACTTT.

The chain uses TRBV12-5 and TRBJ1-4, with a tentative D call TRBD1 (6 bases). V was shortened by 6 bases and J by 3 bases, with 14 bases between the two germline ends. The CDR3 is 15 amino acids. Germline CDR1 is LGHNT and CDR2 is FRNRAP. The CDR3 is CASGSEGVSNEKLFF. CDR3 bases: TGTGCTAGTGGATCGGAGGGGGTTTCTAATGAAAAACTGTTTTTT.

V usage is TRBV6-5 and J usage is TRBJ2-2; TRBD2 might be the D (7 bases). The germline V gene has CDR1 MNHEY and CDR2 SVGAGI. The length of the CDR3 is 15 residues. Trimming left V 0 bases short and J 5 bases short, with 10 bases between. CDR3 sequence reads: CASSYSGGRTGELFF. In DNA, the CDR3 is TGTGCCAGCAGTTACTCGGGGGGGCGTACCGGGGAGCTGTTTTTT.

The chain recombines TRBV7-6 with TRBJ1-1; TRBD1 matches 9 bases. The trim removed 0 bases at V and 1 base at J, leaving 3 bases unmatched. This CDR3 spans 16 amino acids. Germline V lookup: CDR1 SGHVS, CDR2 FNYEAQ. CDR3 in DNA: TGTGCCAGCAGCTTAGCTCAACAGGGGGCGAACACTGAAGCTTTCTTT. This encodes CASSLAQQGANTEAFF.

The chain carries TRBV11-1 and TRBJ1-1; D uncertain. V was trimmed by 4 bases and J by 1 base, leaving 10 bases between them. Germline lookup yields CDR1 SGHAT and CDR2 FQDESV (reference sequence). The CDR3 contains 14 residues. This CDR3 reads CASSSRRQNTEAFF. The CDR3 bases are TGTGCCAGCAGCTCCAGGAGGCAGAACACTGAAGCTTTCTTT.

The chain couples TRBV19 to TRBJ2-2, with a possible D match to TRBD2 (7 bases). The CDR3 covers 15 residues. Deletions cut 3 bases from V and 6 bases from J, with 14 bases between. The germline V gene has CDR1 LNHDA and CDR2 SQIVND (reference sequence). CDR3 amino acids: CASSMGGGAPGELFF. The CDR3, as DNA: TGTGCCAGTAGTATGGGAGGGGGGGCTCCCGGGGAGCTGTTTTTT.

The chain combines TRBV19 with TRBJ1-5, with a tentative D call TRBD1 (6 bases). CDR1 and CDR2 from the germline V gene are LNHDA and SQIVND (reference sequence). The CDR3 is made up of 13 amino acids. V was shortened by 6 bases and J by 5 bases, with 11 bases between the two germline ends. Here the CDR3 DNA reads TGTGCCAGTAGCCGACAGGTAGATCAGCCCCAGCATTTT. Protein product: CASSRQVDQPQHF. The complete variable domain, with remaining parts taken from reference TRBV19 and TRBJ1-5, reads DGGITQSPKYLFRKEGQNVTLSCEQNLNHDAMYWYRQDPGQGLRLIYYSQIVNDFQKGDIAEGYSVSREKKESFPLTVTSAQKNPTAFYLCASSRQVDQPQHFGDGTRLSIL.

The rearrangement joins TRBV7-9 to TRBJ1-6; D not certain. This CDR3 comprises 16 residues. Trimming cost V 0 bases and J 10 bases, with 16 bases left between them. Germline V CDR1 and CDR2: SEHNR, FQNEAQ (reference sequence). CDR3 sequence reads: CASSLAYGSLGSPLHF. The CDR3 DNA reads TGTGCCAGCAGCTTAGCGTACGGCAGCTTGGGGTCACCCCTCCACTTT.

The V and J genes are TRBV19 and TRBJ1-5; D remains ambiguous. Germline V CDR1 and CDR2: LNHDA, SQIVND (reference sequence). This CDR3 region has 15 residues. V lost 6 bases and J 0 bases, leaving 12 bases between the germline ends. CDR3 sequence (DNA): TGTGCCAGTAGGACGGTGGCCTTTAGCAATCAGCCCCAGCATTTT. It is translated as CASRTVAFSNQPQHF.

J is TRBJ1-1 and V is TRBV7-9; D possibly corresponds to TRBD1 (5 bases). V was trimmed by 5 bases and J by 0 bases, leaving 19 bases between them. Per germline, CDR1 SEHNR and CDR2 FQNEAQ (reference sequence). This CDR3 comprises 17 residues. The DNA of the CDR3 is TGTGCCAGCAGCCCACACTACACGGGGGGAATGAACACTGAAGCTTTCTTT. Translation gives CASSPHYTGGMNTEAFF.

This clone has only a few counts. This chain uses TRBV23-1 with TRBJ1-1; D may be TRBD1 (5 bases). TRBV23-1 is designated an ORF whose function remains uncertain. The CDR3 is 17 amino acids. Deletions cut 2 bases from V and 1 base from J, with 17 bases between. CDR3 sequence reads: CASSQGLSGQGNTEAFF. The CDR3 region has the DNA TGCGCCAGCAGTCAAGGACTTTCCGGGCAGGGGAACACTGAAGCTTTCTTT.

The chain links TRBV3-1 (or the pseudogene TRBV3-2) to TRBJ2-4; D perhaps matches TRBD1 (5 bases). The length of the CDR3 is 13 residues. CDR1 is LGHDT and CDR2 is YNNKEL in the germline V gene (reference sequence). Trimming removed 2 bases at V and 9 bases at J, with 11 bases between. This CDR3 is CASSQRGPGIQYF. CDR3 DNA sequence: TGTGCCAGCAGCCAAAGGGGCCCGGGCATTCAGTACTTC.

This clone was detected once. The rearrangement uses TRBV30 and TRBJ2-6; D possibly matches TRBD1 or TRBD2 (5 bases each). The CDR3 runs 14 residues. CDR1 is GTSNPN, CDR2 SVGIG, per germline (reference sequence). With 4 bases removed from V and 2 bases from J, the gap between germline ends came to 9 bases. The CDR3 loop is CAWTRDAGANVLTF. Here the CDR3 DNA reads TGTGCCTGGACACGGGACGCTGGGGCCAACGTCCTGACTTTC.

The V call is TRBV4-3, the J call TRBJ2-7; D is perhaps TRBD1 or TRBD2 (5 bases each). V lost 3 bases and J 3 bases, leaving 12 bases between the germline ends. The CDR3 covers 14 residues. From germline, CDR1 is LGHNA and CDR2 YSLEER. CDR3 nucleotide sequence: TGCGCCAGCAGCCACGGGACGGGAAACTACGAGCAGTACTTC. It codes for CASSHGTGNYEQYF.

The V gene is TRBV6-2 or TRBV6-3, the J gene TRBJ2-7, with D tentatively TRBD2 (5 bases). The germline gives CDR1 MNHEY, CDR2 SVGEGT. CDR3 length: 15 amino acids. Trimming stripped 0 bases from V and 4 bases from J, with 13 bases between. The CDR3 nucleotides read TGTGCCAGCAGTTACTCCCGGGGAGACCTTTACGAGCAGTACTTC. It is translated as CASSYSRGDLYEQYF.